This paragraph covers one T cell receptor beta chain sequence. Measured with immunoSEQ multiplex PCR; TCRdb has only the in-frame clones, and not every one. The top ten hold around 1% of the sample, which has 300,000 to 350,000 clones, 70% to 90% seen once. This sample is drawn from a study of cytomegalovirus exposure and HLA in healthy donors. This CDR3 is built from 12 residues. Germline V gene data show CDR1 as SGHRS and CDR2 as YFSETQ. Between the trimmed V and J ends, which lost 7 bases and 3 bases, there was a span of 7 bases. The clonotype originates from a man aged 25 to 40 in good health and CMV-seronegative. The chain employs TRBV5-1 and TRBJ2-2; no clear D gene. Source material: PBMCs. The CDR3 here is CASFQDTGELFF. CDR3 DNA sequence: TGCGCCAGCTTTCAGGACACCGGGGAGCTGTTTTTT.